This is a list of T cell receptor beta chains from one sample in a study of blood T cells in healthy people across ages. TCRdb passed the 5' RACE reads through MiXCR, listing each CDR3 protein once. The table includes about 1.6 million distinct CDR3 sequences, around 35% detected once. The sequenced sample was blood. The receptors were gathered from a woman aged 25 to 39 in good health. The CDR3 runs from the conserved cysteine through the conserved F or W. D genes are given only for firm matches. Part of the rows lack a size; the others show once, few, many or a class for expanded clones.

D,V,J,size,CDR3,DNA
TRBD1,TRBV20-1,TRBJ2-4,many,CSAGTVYKNIQYF,TGCAGTGCCGGGACAGTTTACAAAAACATTCAGTACTTC
.,TRBV6-5,TRBJ2-1,few,CASSYQDREYNEQFF,TGTGCCAGCAGTTACCAGGACAGAGAATACAATGAGCAGTTCTTC
.,TRBV7-2,TRBJ2-3,.,CASSKGTVSSTDTQYF,TGTGCCAGCAGCAAAGGGACGGTCTCTAGCACAGATACGCAGTATTTT
.,TRBV20-1,TRBJ2-7,few,CSARGLDRGTYEQYF,TGCAGTGCTAGAGGGTTGGACAGAGGGACCTACGAGCAGTACTTC
.,TRBV5-4,TRBJ2-5,.,CASSRTQYQETQYF,TGTGCCAGCAGCCGAACACAGTACCAAGAGACCCAGTACTTC
TRBD2,TRBV20-1,TRBJ2-1,once,CSALAGGGYDEQFF,TGCAGTGCTTTAGCGGGAGGGGGTTACGATGAGCAGTTCTTC
TRBD1,TRBV30,TRBJ2-7,.,CAWSGQGNEQYF,TGTGCCTGGAGCGGACAGGGGAACGAGCAGTACTTC
TRBD1,TRBV13,TRBJ2-7,.,CASSGQGADYEQYF,TGTGCCAGCAGCGGGCAGGGGGCTGACTACGAGCAGTACTTC
.,TRBV6-5,TRBJ2-3,.,CASTFLGSDTQYF,TGTGCCAGCACCTTCCTGGGGTCAGATACGCAGTATTTT
.,TRBV4-1,TRBJ2-7,.,CASSPEGFYEQYF,TGCGCCAGCAGCCCGGAAGGGTTCTACGAGCAGTACTTC
TRBD2,TRBV6-5,TRBJ2-3,.,CASSYSFPAGVGTDTQYF,TGTGCCAGCAGTTACTCGTTTCCAGCGGGGGTAGGCACAGATACGCAGTATTTT
TRBD2,TRBV4-1,TRBJ2-1,.,CASSQEGSGSLNEQFF,TGCGCCAGCAGCCAAGAGGGGAGCGGGAGTTTGAATGAGCAGTTCTTC
TRBD1,TRBV11-2,TRBJ2-7,.,CASSLTGGTPREQYF,TGTGCCAGCAGCTTGACAGGGGGCACCCCTCGCGAGCAGTACTTC
TRBD2,TRBV2,TRBJ2-3,.,CASSERHAGLAETDTQYF,TGTGCCAGCAGTGAACGGCACGCGGGACTAGCGGAAACAGATACGCAGTATTTT
TRBD1,TRBV6-1,TRBJ1-2,.,CASTIILGQSYGYTF,TGTGCCAGCACCATCATCCTGGGACAGAGCTATGGCTACACCTTC
.,TRBV7-3,TRBJ2-5,.,CASSLFGQGGETQYF,TGTGCCAGCAGCTTATTCGGGCAGGGTGGGGAGACCCAGTACTTC
.,TRBV6-1,TRBJ1-5,.,CAGASSNQPQHF,TGTGCCGGAGCAAGTAGCAATCAGCCCCAGCATTTT
.,TRBV27,TRBJ2-3,few,CASSLKEGRGRTDTQYF,TGTGCCAGCAGTTTAAAGGAGGGGAGAGGGAGGACAGATACGCAGTATTTT
TRBD1,TRBV6-5,TRBJ2-2,few,CASSTTGGTGELFF,TGTGCCAGCAGCACAACAGGGGGAACCGGGGAGCTGTTTTTT
.,TRBV27,TRBJ1-1,.,CASRTARGLYTEAFF,TGTGCCAGCAGGACAGCGAGGGGTCTTTACACTGAAGCTTTCTTT
TRBD2,TRBV28,TRBJ2-1,.,CASSLAGGKPYPYNEQFF,TGTGCCAGCAGTTTAGCGGGAGGAAAACCTTATCCTTACAATGAGCAGTTCTTC
.,TRBV18,TRBJ2-7,.,CASSQGGYSYEQYF,TGTGCCAGCTCCCAAGGGGGGTACTCCTACGAGCAGTACTTC
.,TRBV6-1,TRBJ2-1,.,CASTFDLHYNEQFF,TGTGCCAGCACGTTCGACTTGCACTACAATGAGCAGTTCTTC
.,TRBV20-1,TRBJ1-5,.,CSAGNGNSNQPQHF,TGCAGTGCTGGGAACGGGAATAGCAATCAGCCCCAGCATTTT
.,TRBV12-3/TRBV12-4,TRBJ1-2,many,CASSLGRAYGYTF,TGTGCCAGCAGTTTAGGCAGGGCCTATGGCTACACCTTC
.,TRBV15,TRBJ1-4,.,CATSRAPTNEKLFF,TGTGCCACCAGCAGAGCCCCAACTAATGAAAAACTGTTTTTT
.,TRBV6-1,TRBJ2-2,.,CASSESGVGLFF,TGTGCCAGCAGTGAATCAGGGGTCGGGCTGTTTTTT
.,TRBV5-1,TRBJ2-1,.,CASSSPDRTYNEQFF,TGCGCCAGCAGCTCCCCGGACAGAACCTACAATGAGCAGTTCTTC
.,TRBV2,TRBJ2-3,.,CATLNPTSTDTQYF,TGTGCCACCCTCAATCCAACTAGCACAGATACGCAGTATTTT
.,TRBV29-1,TRBJ2-5,many,CSVGMIQETQYF,TGCAGCGTTGGGATGATCCAAGAGACCCAGTACTTC
.,TRBV5-1,TRBJ2-7,.,CASSSGIHEQYF,TGCGCCAGCAGTTCAGGGATCCACGAGCAGTACTTC
TRBD1,TRBV4-1,TRBJ1-2,few,CVSSQGTGLAGGYTF,TGCGTCAGCAGCCAAGGGACAGGGCTTGCGGGAGGCTACACCTTC
TRBD1,TRBV20-1,TRBJ2-1,few,CSARANWGQAGRGLGSYNEQFF,TGCAGTGCTAGAGCAAATTGGGGACAGGCAGGTCGTGGTCTCGGCTCCTACAATGAGCAGTTCTTC
.,TRBV5-1,TRBJ2-2,few,CASSGPWDTGELFF,TGCGCCAGCAGTGGGCCGTGGGACACCGGGGAGCTGTTTTTT
TRBD2,TRBV9,TRBJ2-3,.,CASSGSSAGGYNTQYF,TGTGCCAGCAGCGGCTCGTCAGCGGGGGGGTATAATACGCAGTATTTT
.,TRBV7-2,TRBJ2-5,many,CASSIDWGRQETQYF,TGTGCCAGCAGCATTGACTGGGGACGCCAAGAGACCCAGTACTTC
.,TRBV5-5,TRBJ2-1,.,CASSLGQGSYTEQFF,TGTGCCAGCAGCTTAGGGCAGGGGTCCTACACTGAGCAGTTCTTC
.,TRBV5-6,TRBJ2-3,few,CASSFGGLPADTQYF,TGTGCCAGCAGCTTTGGGGGCCTGCCCGCAGATACGCAGTATTTT
TRBD2,TRBV9,TRBJ2-7,few,CASSPWTSGKSYEQYF,TGTGCCAGCAGCCCGTGGACTAGCGGAAAATCCTACGAGCAGTACTTC
.,TRBV6-1,TRBJ2-7,.,CASSEGMGLYEQYF,TGTGCCAGCAGTGAAGGAATGGGTCTCTACGAGCAGTACTTC
.,TRBV11-2,TRBJ2-1,few,CASSLTLSQNEQFF,TGTGCCAGCAGCTTAACCCTCTCACAGAATGAGCAGTTCTTC
TRBD1,TRBV7-9,TRBJ1-1,few,CASRARQGEKTEAFF,TGTGCCAGCAGGGCTCGACAGGGGGAAAAAACTGAAGCTTTCTTT
.,TRBV12-3/TRBV12-4,TRBJ1-5,.,CASSLYRGVAQHF,TGTGCCAGCAGTTTATATCGGGGTGTGGCCCAGCATTTT
TRBD1,TRBV29-1,TRBJ1-1,.,CSVGTANAEAFF,TGCAGCGTCGGGACAGCTAACGCTGAAGCTTTCTTT